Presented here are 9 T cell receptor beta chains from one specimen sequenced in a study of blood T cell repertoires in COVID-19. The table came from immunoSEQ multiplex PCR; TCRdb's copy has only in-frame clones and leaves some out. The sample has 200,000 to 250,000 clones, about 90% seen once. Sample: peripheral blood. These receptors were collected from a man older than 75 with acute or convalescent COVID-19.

The CDR3 region is CASSLNRVGQYF. The CDR3 bases are TGTGCCAGCAGCTTAAACAGGGTCGGGCAGTACTTC. V usage is TRBV7-2 and J usage is TRBJ2-7, with D possibly being TRBD1 (6 bases). The V end was cut by 2 bases, the J end by 9 bases, with 11 bases between. The germline CDR1 and CDR2 sequences are SGHTA and FQGNSA. The CDR3 totals 12 residues.

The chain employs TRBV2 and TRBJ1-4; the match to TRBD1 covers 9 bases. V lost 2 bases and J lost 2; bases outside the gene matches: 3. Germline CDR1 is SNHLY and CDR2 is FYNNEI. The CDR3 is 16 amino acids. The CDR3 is CASSELGTGTNEKLFF. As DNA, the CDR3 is TGTGCCAGCAGTGAATTAGGGACAGGGACTAATGAAAAACTGTTTTTT.

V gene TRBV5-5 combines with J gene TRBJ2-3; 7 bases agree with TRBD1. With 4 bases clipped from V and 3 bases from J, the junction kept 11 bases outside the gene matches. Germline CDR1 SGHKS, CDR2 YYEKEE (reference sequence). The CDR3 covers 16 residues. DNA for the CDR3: TGTGCCAGCAGCCCAGTGACAGGGAGTAGGACAGATACGCAGTATTTT. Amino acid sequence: CASSPVTGSRTDTQYF.

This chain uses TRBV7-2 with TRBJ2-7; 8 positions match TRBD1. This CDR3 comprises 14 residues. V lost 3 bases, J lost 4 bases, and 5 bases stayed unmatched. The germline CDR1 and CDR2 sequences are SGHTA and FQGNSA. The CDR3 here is CASSLNRGAYEQYF. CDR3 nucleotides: TGTGCCAGCAGCTTGAACAGGGGGGCATACGAGCAGTACTTC.

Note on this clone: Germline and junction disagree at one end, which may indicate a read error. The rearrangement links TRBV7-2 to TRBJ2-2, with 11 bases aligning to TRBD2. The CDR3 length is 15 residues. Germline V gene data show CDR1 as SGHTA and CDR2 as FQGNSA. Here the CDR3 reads CASGLAGGSLGELFF. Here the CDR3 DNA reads TGTGCCAGCGGCTTAGCGGGAGGGTCGCTCGGGGAGCTGTTTTTT.

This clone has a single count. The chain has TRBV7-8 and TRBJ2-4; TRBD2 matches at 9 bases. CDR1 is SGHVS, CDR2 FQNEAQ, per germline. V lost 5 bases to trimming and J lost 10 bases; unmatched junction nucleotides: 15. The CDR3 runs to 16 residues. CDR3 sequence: CASSPERGRAMLIQYF. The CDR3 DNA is TGTGCCAGCAGCCCGGAGCGCGGGAGGGCGATGTTGATTCAGTACTTC. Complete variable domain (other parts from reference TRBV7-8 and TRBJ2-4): GAGVSQSPRYKVAKRGQDVALRCDPISGHVSLFWYQQALGQGPEFLTYFQNEAQLDKSGLPSDRFFAERPEGSVSTLKIQRTQQEDSAVYLCASSPERGRAMLIQYFGAGTRLSVL.

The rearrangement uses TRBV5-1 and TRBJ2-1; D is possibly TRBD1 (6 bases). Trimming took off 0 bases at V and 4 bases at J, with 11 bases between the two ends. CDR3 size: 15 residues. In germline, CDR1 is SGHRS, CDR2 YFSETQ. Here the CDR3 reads CASSLDPGEYNEQFF. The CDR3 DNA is TGCGCCAGCAGCTTGGATCCAGGGGAGTACAATGAGCAGTTCTTC. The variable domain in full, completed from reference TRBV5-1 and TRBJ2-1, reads KAGVTQTPRYLIKTRGQQVTLSCSPISGHRSVSWYQQTPGQGLQFLFEYFSETQRNKGNFPGRFSGRQFSNSRSEMNVSTLELGDSALYLCASSLDPGEYNEQFFGPGTRLTVL.

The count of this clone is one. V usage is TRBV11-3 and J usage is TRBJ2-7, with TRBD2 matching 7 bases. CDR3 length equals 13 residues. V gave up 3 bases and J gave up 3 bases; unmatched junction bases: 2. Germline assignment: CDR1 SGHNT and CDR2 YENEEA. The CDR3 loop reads CASSFGTNYEQYF. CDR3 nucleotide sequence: TGTGCCAGCAGCTTCGGGACTAACTACGAGCAGTACTTC.

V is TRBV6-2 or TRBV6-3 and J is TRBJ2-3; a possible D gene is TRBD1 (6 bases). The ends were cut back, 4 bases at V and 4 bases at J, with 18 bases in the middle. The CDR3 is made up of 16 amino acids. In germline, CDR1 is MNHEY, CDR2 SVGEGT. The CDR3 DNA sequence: TGTGCCAGCAGTTTAACAGGGAATGCGAGGGCAGATACGCAGTATTTT. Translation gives CASSLTGNARADTQYF.